This T cell receptor (beta chain) was sequenced in a study of CD8+ T cells in alopecia areata. Study-wide points: Numerous clones, expanded in lesions, remained in scalp and blood during tofacitinib.

Following extraction, RNA underwent reverse transcription to cDNA, which served as the sequencing template. Sequencing was performed with immunoSEQ multiplex PCR; in TCRdb, only in-frame clones are kept and a portion is missing. Altogether about 220,000 clones are present, less than 75% being singletons, with the ten largest covering 1.5% to 2%. The germline CDR1 and CDR2 sequences are LGHNA and YSLEER. Trimming cost V 0 bases and J 1 base; bases outside gene matches: 0. This CDR3 comprises 14 residues. The sample's treatment: oral pan-JAK inhibitor, 5-10 mg twice daily. Details on this clone: Its antigen is as yet unknown.

The chain recombines TRBV4-3 with TRBJ2-7, with 7 bases aligning to TRBD2. This sequence was found in a human donor with alopecia areata. The sequencing used CD4+ T cells sorted from blood, collected at week 4, from a patient treated with tofacitinib. In DNA, the CDR3 is TGCGCCAGCAGCCAAGAGCGGGGGTCCTACGAGCAGTACTTC. This encodes CASSQERGSYEQYF.